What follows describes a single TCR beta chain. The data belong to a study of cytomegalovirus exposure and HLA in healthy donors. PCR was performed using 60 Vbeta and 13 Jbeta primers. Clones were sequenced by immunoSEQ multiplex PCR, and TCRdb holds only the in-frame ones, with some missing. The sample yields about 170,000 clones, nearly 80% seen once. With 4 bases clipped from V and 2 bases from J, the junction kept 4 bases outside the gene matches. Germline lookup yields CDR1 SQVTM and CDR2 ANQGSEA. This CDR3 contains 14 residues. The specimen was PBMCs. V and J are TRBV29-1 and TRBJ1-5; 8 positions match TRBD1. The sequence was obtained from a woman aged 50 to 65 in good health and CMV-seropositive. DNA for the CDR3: TGCAGCGTTGGGGCAGGGGGCCGCAATCAGCCCCAGCATTTT. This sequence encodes CSVGAGGRNQPQHF.